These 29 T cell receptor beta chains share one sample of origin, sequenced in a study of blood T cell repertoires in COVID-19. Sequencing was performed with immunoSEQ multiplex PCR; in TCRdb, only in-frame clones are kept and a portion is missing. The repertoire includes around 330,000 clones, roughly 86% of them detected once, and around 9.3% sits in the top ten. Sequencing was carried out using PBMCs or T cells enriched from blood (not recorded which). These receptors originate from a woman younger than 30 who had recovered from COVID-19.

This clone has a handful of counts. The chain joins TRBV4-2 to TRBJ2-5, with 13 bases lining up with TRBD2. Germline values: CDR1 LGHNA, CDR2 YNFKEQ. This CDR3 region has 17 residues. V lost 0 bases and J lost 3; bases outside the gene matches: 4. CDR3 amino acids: CASSQDGGTSGEETQYF. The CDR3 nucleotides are TGTGCCAGCAGCCAAGATGGAGGGACTAGCGGGGAAGAGACCCAGTACTTC.

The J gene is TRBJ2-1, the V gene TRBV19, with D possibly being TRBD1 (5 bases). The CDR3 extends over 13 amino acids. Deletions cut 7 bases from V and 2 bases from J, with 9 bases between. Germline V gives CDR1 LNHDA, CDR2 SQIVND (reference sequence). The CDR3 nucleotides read TGTGCCAGTATGAAAGGGGCCTACAATGAGCAGTTCTTC. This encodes CASMKGAYNEQFF. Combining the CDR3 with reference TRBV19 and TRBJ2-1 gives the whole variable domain DGGITQSPKYLFRKEGQNVTLSCEQNLNHDAMYWYRQDPGQGLRLIYYSQIVNDFQKGDIAEGYSVSREKKESFPLTVTSAQKNPTAFYLCASMKGAYNEQFFGPGTRLTVL.

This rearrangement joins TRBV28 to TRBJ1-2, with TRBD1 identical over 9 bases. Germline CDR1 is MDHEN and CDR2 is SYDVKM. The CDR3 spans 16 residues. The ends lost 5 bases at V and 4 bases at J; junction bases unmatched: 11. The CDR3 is CASSGQGQGPFYGYTF. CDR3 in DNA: TGTGCCAGCAGTGGTCAGGGACAGGGCCCTTTCTATGGCTACACCTTC.

The CDR3 loop reads CASSLEGLADYGTDTQYF. The CDR3 coding sequence is TGTGCCAGCAGCTTAGAGGGACTAGCAGATTACGGCACAGATACGCAGTATTTT. The chain links TRBV7-9 to TRBJ2-3, with 9 bases lining up with TRBD2. Per the germline V gene, CDR1 is SEHNR and CDR2 is FQNEAQ (reference sequence). Unmatched junction bases numbered 9, after V lost 1 base and J lost 1 base. CDR3 length: 18 residues.

The CDR3 loop is CAWSEELDGNQPQHF. The CDR3 region has the DNA TGTGCCTGGAGTGAGGAGCTTGACGGCAATCAGCCCCAGCATTTT. This chain joins TRBV30 and TRBJ1-5; D is unclear. The CDR3 loop spans 15 amino acids. Trimming removed 1 base at V and 2 bases at J, with 12 bases between. Germline assignment: CDR1 GTSNPN and CDR2 SVGIG (reference sequence).

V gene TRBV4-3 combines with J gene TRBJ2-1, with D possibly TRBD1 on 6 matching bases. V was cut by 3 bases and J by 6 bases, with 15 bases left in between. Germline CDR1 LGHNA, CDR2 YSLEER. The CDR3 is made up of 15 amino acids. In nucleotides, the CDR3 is TGCGCCAGCAGCCATTTGGGGGCAGTATCCAATGAGCAGTTCTTC. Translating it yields CASSHLGAVSNEQFF.

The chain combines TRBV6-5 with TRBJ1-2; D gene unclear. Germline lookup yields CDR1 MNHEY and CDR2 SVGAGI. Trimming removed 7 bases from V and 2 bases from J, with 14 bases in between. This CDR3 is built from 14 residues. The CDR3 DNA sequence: TGTGCCAGCACCCTTTCCACTAGCAACTATGGCTACACCTTC. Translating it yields CASTLSTSNYGYTF.

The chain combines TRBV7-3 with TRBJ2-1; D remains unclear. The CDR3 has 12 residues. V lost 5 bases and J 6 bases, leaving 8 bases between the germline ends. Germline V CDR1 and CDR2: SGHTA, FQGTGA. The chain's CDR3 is CASSLYGNEQFF. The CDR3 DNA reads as TGTGCCAGCAGCCTATACGGCAATGAGCAGTTCTTC. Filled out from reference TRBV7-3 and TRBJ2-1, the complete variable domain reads GAGVSQTPSNKVTEKGKYVELRCDPISGHTALYWYRQSLGQGPEFLIYFQGTGAADDSGLPNDRFFAVRPEGSVSTLKIQRTERGDSAVYLCASSLYGNEQFFGPGTRLTVL.

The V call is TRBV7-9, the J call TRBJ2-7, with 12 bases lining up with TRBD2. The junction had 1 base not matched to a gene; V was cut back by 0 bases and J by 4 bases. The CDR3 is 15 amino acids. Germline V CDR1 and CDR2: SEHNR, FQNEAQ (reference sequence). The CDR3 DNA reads TGTGCCAGCAGCTTAGCGACTAGCGGGAGTTACGAGCAGTACTTC. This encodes CASSLATSGSYEQYF.

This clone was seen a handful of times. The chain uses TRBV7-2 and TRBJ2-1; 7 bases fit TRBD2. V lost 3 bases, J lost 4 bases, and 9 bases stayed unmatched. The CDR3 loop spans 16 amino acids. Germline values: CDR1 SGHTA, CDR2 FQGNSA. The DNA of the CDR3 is TGTGCCAGCAGCTTGTTCGGGAGCGGGAAATACAATGAGCAGTTCTTC. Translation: CASSLFGSGKYNEQFF.

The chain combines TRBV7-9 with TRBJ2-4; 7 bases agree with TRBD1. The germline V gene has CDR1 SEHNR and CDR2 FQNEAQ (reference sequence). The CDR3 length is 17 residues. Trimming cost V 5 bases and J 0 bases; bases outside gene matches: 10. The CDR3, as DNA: TGTGCCAGCAGCCCGCTTGGGACAGTACTAGCCAAAAACATTCAGTACTTC. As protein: CASSPLGTVLAKNIQYF.

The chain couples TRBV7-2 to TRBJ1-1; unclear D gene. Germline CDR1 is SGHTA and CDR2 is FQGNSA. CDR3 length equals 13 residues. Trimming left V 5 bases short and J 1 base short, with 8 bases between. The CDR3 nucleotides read TGTGCCAGCAGCATATACAGGAACACTGAAGCTTTCTTT. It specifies CASSIYRNTEAFF.

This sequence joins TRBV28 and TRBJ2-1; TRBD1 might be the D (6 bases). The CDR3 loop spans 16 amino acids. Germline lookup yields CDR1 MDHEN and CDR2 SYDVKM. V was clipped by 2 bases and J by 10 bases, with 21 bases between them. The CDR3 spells CASSLPTGINNGEQFF. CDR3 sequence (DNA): TGTGCCAGCAGTTTACCCACAGGGATTAACAACGGGGAGCAGTTCTTC.

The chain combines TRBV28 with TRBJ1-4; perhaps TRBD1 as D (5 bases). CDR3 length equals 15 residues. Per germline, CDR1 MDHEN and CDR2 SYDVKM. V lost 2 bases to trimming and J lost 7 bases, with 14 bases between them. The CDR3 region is CASSLEWQQGEKLFF. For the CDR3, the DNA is TGTGCCAGCAGTTTAGAATGGCAGCAGGGTGAAAAACTGTTTTTT. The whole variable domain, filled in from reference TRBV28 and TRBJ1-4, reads DVKVTQSSRYLVKRTGEKVFLECVQDMDHENMFWYRQDPGLGLRLIYFSYDVKMKEKGDIPEGYSVSREKKERFSLILESASTNQTSMYLCASSLEWQQGEKLFFGSGTQLSVL.

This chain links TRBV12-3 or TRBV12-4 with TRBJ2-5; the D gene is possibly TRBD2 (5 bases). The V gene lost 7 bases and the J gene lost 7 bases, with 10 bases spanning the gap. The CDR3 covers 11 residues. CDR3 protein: CASKRLATQYF. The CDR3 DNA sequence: TGTGCCAGCAAGAGGCTAGCGACCCAGTACTTC.

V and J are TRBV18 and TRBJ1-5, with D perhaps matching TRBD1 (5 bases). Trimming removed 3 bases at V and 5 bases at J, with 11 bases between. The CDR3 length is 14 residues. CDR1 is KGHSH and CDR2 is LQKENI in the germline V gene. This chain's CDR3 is CASSPGRDDQPQHF. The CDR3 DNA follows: TGTGCCAGCTCACCGGGCAGGGATGATCAGCCCCAGCATTTT.

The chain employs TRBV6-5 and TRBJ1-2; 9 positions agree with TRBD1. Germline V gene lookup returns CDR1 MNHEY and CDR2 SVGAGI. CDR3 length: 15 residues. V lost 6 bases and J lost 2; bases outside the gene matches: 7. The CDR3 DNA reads TGTGCCAGCAGAACTACAGGGGGCCACAACTATGGCTACACCTTC. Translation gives CASRTTGGHNYGYTF.

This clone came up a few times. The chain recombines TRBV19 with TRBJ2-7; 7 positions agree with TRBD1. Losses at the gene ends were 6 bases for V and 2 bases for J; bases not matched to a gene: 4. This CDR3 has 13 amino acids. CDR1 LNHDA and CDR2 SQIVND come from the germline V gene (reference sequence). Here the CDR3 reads CASRLTGTYEQYF. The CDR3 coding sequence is TGTGCCAGTAGATTGACAGGGACCTACGAGCAGTACTTC.

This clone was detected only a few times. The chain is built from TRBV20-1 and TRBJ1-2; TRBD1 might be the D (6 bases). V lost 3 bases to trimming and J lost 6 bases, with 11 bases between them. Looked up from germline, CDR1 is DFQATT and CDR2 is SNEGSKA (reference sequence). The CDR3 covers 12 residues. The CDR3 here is CSASLGADGYTF. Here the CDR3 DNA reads TGCAGTGCTAGTTTGGGGGCGGATGGCTACACCTTC.

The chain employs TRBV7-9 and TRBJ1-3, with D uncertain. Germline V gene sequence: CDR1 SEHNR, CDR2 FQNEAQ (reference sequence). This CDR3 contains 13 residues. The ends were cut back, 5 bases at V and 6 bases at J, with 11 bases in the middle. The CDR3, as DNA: TGTGCCAGCAGCAATTCGGGGTCAAACACCATATATTTT. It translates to CASSNSGSNTIYF.

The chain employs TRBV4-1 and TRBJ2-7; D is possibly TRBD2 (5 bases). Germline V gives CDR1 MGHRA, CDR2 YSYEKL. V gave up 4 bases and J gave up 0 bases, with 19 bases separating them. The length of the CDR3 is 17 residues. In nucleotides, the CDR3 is TGCGCCAGCAGCCCACAACTAGACGGAGCGTACTCCTACGAGCAGTACTTC. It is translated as CASSPQLDGAYSYEQYF.

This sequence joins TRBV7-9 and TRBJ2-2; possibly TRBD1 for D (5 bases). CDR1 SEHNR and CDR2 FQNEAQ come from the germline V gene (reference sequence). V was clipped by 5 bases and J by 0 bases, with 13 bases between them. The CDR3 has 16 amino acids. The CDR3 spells CASSPTTVSNTGELFF. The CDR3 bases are TGTGCCAGCAGCCCGACGACAGTATCGAACACCGGGGAGCTGTTTTTT. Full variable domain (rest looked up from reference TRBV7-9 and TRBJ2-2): DTGVSQNPRHKITKRGQNVTFRCDPISEHNRLYWYRQTLGQGPEFLTYFQNEAQLEKSRLLSDRFSAERPKGSFSTLEIQRTEQGDSAMYLCASSPTTVSNTGELFFGEGSRLTVL.

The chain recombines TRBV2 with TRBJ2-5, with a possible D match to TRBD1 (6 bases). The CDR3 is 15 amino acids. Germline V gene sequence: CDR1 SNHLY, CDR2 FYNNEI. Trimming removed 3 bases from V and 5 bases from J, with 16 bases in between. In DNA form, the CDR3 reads TGTGCCAGCAGTGAGCTCGAGGGGGTTGGGGAGACCCAGTACTTC. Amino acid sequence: CASSELEGVGETQYF.

This CDR3 is CASSGTGTGGGSEKLFF. Written as DNA, the CDR3 is TGTGCCAGCAGCGGAACCGGGACAGGGGGAGGGAGTGAAAAACTGTTTTTT. The chain links TRBV5-6 to TRBJ1-4; 11 bases fit TRBD1. V was pared by 4 bases and J by 7 bases, with 12 bases of the junction left unmatched. This CDR3 region has 17 residues. The germline CDR1 and CDR2 sequences are SGHDT and YYEEEE.

The CDR3 loop is CASSQAKAGAPGEKLFF. In DNA form, the CDR3 reads TGCGCCAGCAGCCAGGCGAAGGCGGGGGCGCCTGGTGAAAAACTGTTTTTT. The J gene is TRBJ1-4, the V gene TRBV4-3; TRBD1 might be the D (6 bases). V was pared by 3 bases and J by 7 bases, with 21 bases between. From germline, CDR1 is LGHNA and CDR2 YSLEER. The CDR3 runs 17 residues.

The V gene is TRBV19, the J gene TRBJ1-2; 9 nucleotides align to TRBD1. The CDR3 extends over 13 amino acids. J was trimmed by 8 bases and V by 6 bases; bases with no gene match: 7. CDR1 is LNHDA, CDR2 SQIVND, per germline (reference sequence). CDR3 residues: CASRVGTGLGYTF. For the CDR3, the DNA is TGTGCCAGTAGAGTCGGGACAGGGCTAGGCTACACCTTC.

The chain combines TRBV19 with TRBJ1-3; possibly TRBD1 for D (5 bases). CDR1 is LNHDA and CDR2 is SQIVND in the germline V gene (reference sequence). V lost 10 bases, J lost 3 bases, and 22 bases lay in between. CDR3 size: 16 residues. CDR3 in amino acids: CATKPRQTPFGNTIYF. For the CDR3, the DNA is TGTGCCACCAAACCCAGACAGACACCTTTTGGAAACACCATATATTTT.

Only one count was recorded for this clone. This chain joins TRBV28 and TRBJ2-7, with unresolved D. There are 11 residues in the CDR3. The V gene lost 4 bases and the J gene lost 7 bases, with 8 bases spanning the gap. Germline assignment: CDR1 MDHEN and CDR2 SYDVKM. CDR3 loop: CASSSRREQYF. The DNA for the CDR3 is TGTGCCAGCAGTTCTAGGCGGGAGCAGTACTTC.

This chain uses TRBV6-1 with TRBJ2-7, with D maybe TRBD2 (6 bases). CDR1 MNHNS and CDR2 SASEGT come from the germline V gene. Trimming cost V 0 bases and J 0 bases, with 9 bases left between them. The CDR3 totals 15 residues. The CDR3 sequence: CASSEAPGVSYEQYF. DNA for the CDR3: TGTGCCAGCAGTGAAGCGCCGGGAGTCTCCTACGAGCAGTACTTC.